The present T cell receptor beta chain was sequenced within a study of a mutant IDH1 vaccine in newly diagnosed glioma. About the study: The treated group averaged about 39 years old and was 62.5% male, approximately 40% female. Previous treatment comprised radiotherapy, temozolomide, or both, mostly both. General study results and limits: Pseudoprogression seemed unlinked to shifts in top peripheral T cell clonotypes.

Time point given: baseline, week 1 (first vaccination visit). The treatment was: pre-vaccination baseline after standard-of-care therapy. Each of the donors came in with new WHO grade 3 or 4 astrocytomas that were IDH1-mutant and ATRX-lost. This clone was detected a few times. What it binds is not known. Germline CDR1 is LGHNT and CDR2 is FRNRAP. The CDR3 totals 18 residues. V lost 2 bases to trimming and J lost 3 bases, with 19 bases between them. Sequenced by immunoSEQ multiplex PCR; TCRdb stores in-frame clones only, minus some. This table holds approximately 52,000 clones, more than 60% found once. The J gene is TRBJ1-4, the V gene TRBV12-5; possible D gene TRBD1, 5 bases. This sequence was found in a woman aged 40 to 50 with glioma. The starting material was PBMCs, obtained from a glioma patient treated with radiotherapy, temozolomide or both. The CDR3 DNA sequence: TGTGCTAGTGGTTTGATCAAGGGACCTCGCCTTTCTAATGAAAAACTGTTTTTT. Its translation is CASGLIKGPRLSNEKLFF.